This T cell receptor (beta chain) was sequenced during a study of T cell responses to AZD1222 COVID-19 vaccine. Unmatched junction bases numbered 6, after V lost 6 bases and J lost 6 bases. The CDR3 covers 14 residues. Germline CDR1 and CDR2: SGHTA and FQGNSA. TCRdb keeps only in-frame clones here, not all; method: immunoSEQ multiplex PCR. The profile shows 86,000 or so clones, about nine tenths of them singletons. This chain uses TRBV7-2 with TRBJ2-7; TRBD2 matches 12 bases. The clonotype was recovered from an adult in good health. This material consisted of peripheral blood, taken on day 0 of MenACWY control vaccination. The DNA for the CDR3 is TGTGCCAGCAGGTCTAGCGGGAGGGCCGGCGAGCAGTACTTC. This encodes CASRSSGRAGEQYF. Variable domain in full (rest from reference TRBV7-2 and TRBJ2-7): GAGVSQSPSNKVTEKGKDVELRCDPISGHTALYWYRQSLGQGLEFLIYFQGNSAPDKSGLPSDRFSAERTGGSVSTLTIQRTQQEDSAVYLCASRSSGRAGEQYFGPGTRLTVT.